Following are 28 T cell receptor beta chains from one sample sequenced in a study of shared clonotypes between healthy human individuals. Using immunoSEQ multiplex PCR, the repertoire was profiled, and TCRdb retains in-frame clones only, with some absent. The profile covers nearly 1 million clones, with around three quarters appearing a single time and over 1.3% taken by the ten largest. The sequencing sample was made of memory CD4+ T cells sorted from blood. Subset given: CD45RA-negative fraction. These receptors were collected from a man younger than 30 in good health.

This chain connects TRBV6-6 to TRBJ2-5, with 10 bases that match TRBD2. The CDR3 has 15 amino acids. Trimming removed 7 bases from V and 7 bases from J; junction bases left unmatched: 12. The germline CDR1 and CDR2 sequences are MNHNY and SVGAGI (reference sequence). The CDR3 region is CASTPSGGSRGTQYF. As DNA, the CDR3 is TGTGCCAGCACCCCTAGCGGGGGCTCCCGGGGGACCCAGTACTTC.

V gene TRBV30 combines with J gene TRBJ2-5; a weak D match, TRBD2 (5 bases). Looked up from germline, CDR1 is GTSNPN and CDR2 is SVGIG (reference sequence). V lost 2 bases to trimming and J lost 7 bases, with 17 bases between them. CDR3 length: 14 residues. The CDR3 coding sequence is TGTGCCTGGAGTACCGCTCGGGGTACCGGGACCCAGTACTTC. It yields the protein CAWSTARGTGTQYF.

Many counts were recorded for this clone. The J gene is TRBJ1-1, the V gene TRBV4-1, with a tentative D call TRBD1 (6 bases). The CDR3 runs 15 residues. Trimming removed 0 bases at V and 6 bases at J, with 14 bases between. Germline lookup yields CDR1 MGHRA and CDR2 YSYEKL. The CDR3 DNA follows: TGCGCCAGCAGCCAAGATGGCAGGGGAAGATCTGAAGCTTTCTTT. It specifies CASSQDGRGRSEAFF.

The chain has TRBV19 and TRBJ2-7; 10 bases fit TRBD2. The CDR3 has 13 amino acids. The trim removed 7 bases at V and 6 bases at J, leaving 6 bases unmatched. Germline assignment: CDR1 LNHDA and CDR2 SQIVND (reference sequence). In nucleotides, the CDR3 is TGTGCCAGTACTAGCGGGAGATCATCCGAGCAGTACTTC. Protein product: CASTSGRSSEQYF. The entire variable domain, with the rest obtained from reference TRBV19 and TRBJ2-7, is as follows: DGGITQSPKYLFRKEGQNVTLSCEQNLNHDAMYWYRQDPGQGLRLIYYSQIVNDFQKGDIAEGYSVSREKKESFPLTVTSAQKNPTAFYLCASTSGRSSEQYFGPGTRLTVT.

The chain employs TRBV10-3 and TRBJ2-1; maybe TRBD2 (5 bases). Looked up from germline, CDR1 is ENHRY and CDR2 is SYGVKD. CDR3 length equals 14 residues. V gave up 6 bases and J gave up 6 bases, with 15 bases separating them. Here the CDR3 DNA reads TGTGCCATCAGAAATACCCGGGATAGCAATGAGCAGTTCTTC. As protein: CAIRNTRDSNEQFF.

The chain couples TRBV14 to TRBJ2-5, with D possibly TRBD1 on 6 matching bases. Trimming cost V 4 bases and J 1 base, with 13 bases left between them. CDR1 and CDR2 from the germline V gene are SGHDN and FVKESK. This CDR3 has 15 amino acids. The CDR3 DNA is TGTGCCAGCAGCCCCTTAGGACAGCCCCAAGAGACCCAGTACTTC. Amino acids: CASSPLGQPQETQYF.

Turning to this clone: Other DNA sequences in this sample translate to the same CDR3. The V and J genes are TRBV30 and TRBJ1-1; 8 bases match TRBD1. Looked up from germline, CDR1 is GTSNPN and CDR2 is SVGIG (reference sequence). The CDR3 spans 13 residues. V lost 3 bases, J lost 5 bases, and 5 bases stayed unmatched. DNA of the CDR3: TGTGCCTGGAGCAGACAGGGGAGGACTGAAGCTTTCTTT. Translating gives CAWSRQGRTEAFF.

V usage is TRBV5-6 and J usage is TRBJ1-6, with TRBD1 matching over 7 bases. The V gene's germline CDR1 is SGHDT and CDR2 YYEEEE. This CDR3 is 18 amino acids long. Trimming took 1 base from V and 0 from J; bases not matched to a gene: 7. The CDR3 region has the DNA TGTGCCAGCAGCTTGAGGGGACAGTTGAGCTCCTATAATTCACCCCTCCACTTT. Translated, it gives CASSLRGQLSSYNSPLHF.

The chain carries TRBV28 and TRBJ1-2; TRBD1 might be the D (5 bases). Germline loops: CDR1 MDHEN, CDR2 SYDVKM. The CDR3 has 15 residues. Trimming pared 6 bases from V and 1 base from J, leaving 15 bases between. CDR3 residues: CASSSSSGGNYGYTF. CDR3 in DNA: TGTGCCAGCAGCTCCTCCTCGGGGGGTAACTATGGCTACACCTTC.

The chain joins TRBV28 to TRBJ2-4; 12 bases fit TRBD2. The J segment lost 2 bases and the V segment lost 5 bases, leaving 7 bases of the junction unmatched. The CDR3 has 17 residues. Germline assignment: CDR1 MDHEN and CDR2 SYDVKM. CDR3 in DNA: TGTGCCAGCAGTCAGACTAGCGGGAGTTCGTCCAAAAACATTCAGTACTTC. Protein sequence: CASSQTSGSSSKNIQYF.

The chain links TRBV28 to TRBJ2-5; D gene unclear. Germline V gene sequence: CDR1 MDHEN, CDR2 SYDVKM. This CDR3 comprises 13 residues. The germline V and J ends were trimmed by 3 bases and 4 bases, with 9 bases remaining between them. The CDR3 reads CASSFGRRETQYF. In DNA form, the CDR3 reads TGTGCCAGCAGTTTCGGTAGGCGAGAGACCCAGTACTTC.

V usage is TRBV15 and J usage is TRBJ2-1; maybe TRBD1 (6 bases). Trimming removed 1 base at V and 7 bases at J, with 17 bases between. Germline V gene sequence: CDR1 LNHNV, CDR2 YYDKDF (reference sequence). CDR3 size: 16 residues. CDR3 in amino acids: CATSRGSGSRGNEQFF. In DNA form, the CDR3 reads TGTGCCACCAGCAGAGGATCCGGATCGAGGGGGAATGAGCAGTTCTTC.

This chain uses TRBV6-1 with TRBJ2-3; D not certain. Germline lookup yields CDR1 MNHNS and CDR2 SASEGT. The V end lost 4 bases, the J end lost 0 bases, and 5 bases lay between the germline ends. The length of the CDR3 is 13 residues. The CDR3 bases are TGTGCCAGCAGTGGGTTCAGCACAGATACGCAGTATTTT. This gives the protein CASSGFSTDTQYF.

This chain links TRBV10-3 with TRBJ1-1; a weak D match, TRBD1 (6 bases). This CDR3 contains 14 residues. Trimming took 7 bases from V and 1 from J, leaving 13 bases between them. CDR1 is ENHRY, CDR2 SYGVKD, per germline. CDR3 region: CAIMGSGANTEAFF. The CDR3 DNA reads TGTGCCATCATGGGCTCAGGGGCGAACACTGAAGCTTTCTTT.

V usage is TRBV5-6 and J usage is TRBJ2-7; a weak D match, TRBD1 (6 bases). Germline lookup yields CDR1 SGHDT and CDR2 YYEEEE. V was clipped by 6 bases and J by 1 base, with 14 bases between them. CDR3 length: 14 residues. CDR3 sequence reads: CASINQGKSYEQYF. The CDR3 bases are TGTGCCAGCATCAACCAGGGGAAATCCTACGAGCAGTACTTC.

The chain recombines TRBV5-4 with TRBJ2-5, with TRBD1 matching over 8 bases. The CDR3 consists of 15 residues. The ends lost 6 bases at V and 4 bases at J; junction bases unmatched: 11. Germline V gene sequence: CDR1 SGHNT, CDR2 YYREEE (reference sequence). The CDR3 DNA sequence: TGTGCCAGCACCCCCGACAGGGGTTTTGGAGAGACCCAGTACTTC. Translation: CASTPDRGFGETQYF.

This clone was seen only a few times. J is TRBJ1-4 and V is TRBV7-8; D is uncertain. Between the trimmed V and J ends, which lost 1 base and 5 bases, there was a span of 5 bases. The CDR3 loop spans 13 amino acids. Germline V gene sequence: CDR1 SGHVS, CDR2 FQNEAQ. The CDR3 loop reads CASSLGGNEKLFF. The CDR3 region has the DNA TGTGCCAGCAGCTTAGGAGGGAATGAAAAACTGTTTTTT.

The J gene is TRBJ2-3, the V gene TRBV29-1; maybe TRBD2 (6 bases). CDR3 length: 13 amino acids. Germline V gene sequence: CDR1 SQVTM, CDR2 ANQGSEA. The V gene lost 4 bases and the J gene lost 2 bases, with 10 bases spanning the gap. CDR3 in DNA: TGCAGCGTTGTTCCTAGCGTCACAGATACGCAGTATTTT. Translating gives CSVVPSVTDTQYF.

The V gene is TRBV5-1, the J gene TRBJ2-7, with 13 bases aligning to TRBD2. V was pared by 2 bases and J by 6 bases, with 5 bases of the junction left unmatched. The CDR3 has 15 residues. Per germline, CDR1 SGHRS and CDR2 YFSETQ. Written as DNA, the CDR3 is TGCGCCAGCAGCTTCAGGACTAGCGGGAGTGCCGAGCAGTACTTC. Its protein product is CASSFRTSGSAEQYF.

This chain uses TRBV2 with TRBJ2-1; D remains ambiguous. Deletions cut 7 bases from V and 5 bases from J, with 15 bases between. This CDR3 is built from 14 residues. Germline V CDR1 and CDR2: SNHLY, FYNNEI. CDR3 region: CASKPASLNNEQFF. Written as DNA, the CDR3 is TGTGCCAGCAAGCCAGCGAGTTTGAACAATGAGCAGTTCTTC.

This clone has only a few counts. The chain couples TRBV29-1 to TRBJ2-7; TRBD2 matches at 13 bases. Per germline, CDR1 SQVTM and CDR2 ANQGSEA. This CDR3 comprises 15 residues. The V gene end was trimmed by 4 bases and the J gene end by 6 bases; junction bases not matched to a gene: 9. CDR3 sequence (DNA): TGCAGCGTTGCCCCCTACGGACTAGCGGGAGTCGAGCAGTACTTC. Its protein is CSVAPYGLAGVEQYF.

The chain uses TRBV12-2 and TRBJ1-1; TRBD1, as called in the table, went unchecked against the DNA. TRBV12-2 is a listed pseudogene. This CDR3 contains 17 residues. Written as DNA, the CDR3 is TGTGCAAGTCGCTTAGACAACTCCTACCGACAGGGGGTTGAGGCTTTCTTT. It translates to CASRLDNSYRQGVEAFF.

The chain employs TRBV7-6 and TRBJ1-1; possible D gene TRBD1, 5 bases. Germline V CDR1 and CDR2: SGHVS, FNYEAQ. V dropped 3 bases and J dropped 7 bases, with 12 bases sitting between them. This CDR3 comprises 13 residues. The CDR3: CASSLGGGVEAFF. DNA of the CDR3: TGTGCCAGCAGCTTGGGCGGAGGGGTTGAAGCTTTCTTT. Based on the CDR3 plus reference TRBV7-6 and TRBJ1-1, the full variable domain is GAGVSQSPRYKVTKRGQDVALRCDPISGHVSLYWYRQALGQGPEFLTYFNYEAQQDKSGLPNDRFSAERPEGSISTLTIQRTEQRDSAMYRCASSLGGGVEAFFGQGTRLTVV.

This clone appeared once. The chain combines TRBV7-2 with TRBJ2-7; TRBD1 aligns across 9 bases. Germline V lookup: CDR1 SGHTA, CDR2 FQGNSA. There are 16 residues in the CDR3. V lost 4 bases, J lost 5 bases, and 12 bases stayed unmatched. CDR3 in amino acids: CASSSRRGQGLHEQYF. CDR3 sequence (DNA): TGTGCCAGCAGCTCCCGCAGAGGACAGGGGCTCCACGAGCAGTACTTC.

The chain carries TRBV28 and TRBJ2-1; TRBD1 is a possible D gene (5 bases). Germline V gene data show CDR1 as MDHEN and CDR2 as SYDVKM. Trimming pared 4 bases from V and 7 bases from J, leaving 8 bases between. This CDR3 has 12 residues. The CDR3 DNA is TGTGCCAGCAGTTCGACAGTGAATGAGCAGTTCTTC. Its translation: CASSSTVNEQFF.

This clone was counted only a few times. The CDR3 sequence: CASSLALLRLASTDTQYF. The CDR3, as DNA: TGCGCCAGCAGCTTGGCCCTTTTACGGCTGGCCTCCACAGATACGCAGTATTTT. The genes are TRBV5-1 and TRBJ2-3; unclear D gene. This CDR3 has 18 residues. CDR1 is SGHRS and CDR2 is YFSETQ in the germline V gene. V dropped 0 bases and J dropped 2 bases, with 19 bases sitting between them.

The V gene is TRBV5-6, the J gene TRBJ2-3; no reliable D call. Germline V gene data show CDR1 as SGHDT and CDR2 as YYEEEE. V lost 4 bases to trimming and J lost 5 bases, with 5 bases between them. The CDR3 length is 11 residues. The CDR3, as DNA: TGTGCCAGCAGCACTGGAGATACGCAGTATTTT. Translating it yields CASSTGDTQYF.

The chain combines TRBV19 with TRBJ2-5; the D gene is possibly TRBD1 (6 bases). Between the trimmed V and J ends, which lost 4 bases and 11 bases, there was a span of 20 bases. The CDR3 has 14 amino acids. CDR1 and CDR2 (germline): LNHDA, SQIVND (reference sequence). CDR3 loop: CASSTAGTHPQQYF. The CDR3 region has the DNA TGTGCCAGTAGTACAGCCGGGACACACCCACAACAGTACTTC.